These 20 T cell receptor beta chains were sequenced from one sample in a study of T cell repertoires in cytomegalovirus infection. These TCRs are of unknown antigen specificity. TCRdb fed the reads into MiXCR, producing one record per CDR3 protein. This sample has about 770,000 distinct CDR3 sequences; 25% to 35% occur once, and the top ten carry under 15%. The material was cultured CD8+ T cells from PBMCs, obtained from culture after CMV antigen stimulation. The receptors stem from a human donor in good health (CMV status not recorded). Some clones in this sample may be carry-over from other donors' samples.

This clonotype was seen only a few times. The CDR3 loop is CSARDLRGNQPQHF. The CDR3 region has the DNA TGCAGTGCTAGAGATCTAAGGGGCAATCAGCCCCAGCATTTT. The chain carries TRBV20-1 and TRBJ1-5; D is ambiguous. From germline, CDR1 is DFQATT and CDR2 SNEGSKA (reference sequence). V lost 0 bases and J 2 bases, leaving 8 bases between the germline ends. There are 14 residues in the CDR3.

The chain uses TRBV20-1 and TRBJ1-2; D is unclear. Germline-derived CDR1 and CDR2 are DFQATT and SNEGSKA (reference sequence). V shed 0 bases and J shed 4 bases, with 9 bases lying between them. There are 13 residues in the CDR3. CDR3 region: CSARDLGIYGYTF. The CDR3 nucleotides are TGCAGTGCTAGAGATCTAGGGATCTATGGCTACACCTTC.

There are many counts of this clonotype. V gene TRBV7-9 combines with J gene TRBJ1-2; D not resolved. The CDR3 loop spans 15 amino acids. Trimming removed 5 bases at V and 6 bases at J, with 19 bases between. Germline assignment: CDR1 SEHNR and CDR2 FQNEAQ (reference sequence). The CDR3 region has the DNA TGTGCCAGCAGCCCAGCGGCGAGGGAGGCGGATGGCTACACCTTC. This codes for CASSPAAREADGYTF.

The chain couples TRBV12-3 or TRBV12-4 to TRBJ1-1, with 7 bases that match TRBD1. Losses at the gene ends were 6 bases for V and 5 bases for J; bases not matched to a gene: 9. This CDR3 has 14 residues. The CDR3 loop is CASRTGGGFTEAFF. CDR3 coding DNA: TGTGCCAGCAGGACAGGAGGGGGCTTTACTGAAGCTTTCTTT.

This clonotype was recorded many times. The J gene is TRBJ2-4, the V gene TRBV2; 7 bases map to TRBD1. CDR1 SNHLY and CDR2 FYNNEI come from the germline V gene. The length of the CDR3 is 14 residues. V shed 2 bases and J 4 bases; nucleotides not matched to a gene: 2. CDR3 sequence (DNA): TGTGCCAGCAGTGAATCGGACAGGAAAAACATTCAGTACTTC. It is translated as CASSESDRKNIQYF.

V usage is TRBV7-8 and J usage is TRBJ1-2; D possibly corresponds to TRBD1 (5 bases). The V gene lost 5 bases and the J gene lost 8 bases, with 21 bases spanning the gap. The CDR3 totals 15 residues. The germline V gene encodes CDR1 SGHVS and CDR2 FQNEAQ. The CDR3 DNA is TGTGCCAGCAGCCCGAGGGGACTCTTCTCGGGAGGCTACACCTTC. This gives the protein CASSPRGLFSGGYTF.

The J gene is TRBJ2-7, the V gene TRBV6-2 or TRBV6-3; D remains unclear. The CDR3 spans 12 residues. Germline V gives CDR1 MNHEY, CDR2 SVGEGT. The ends were cut back, 6 bases at V and 0 bases at J, with 6 bases in the middle. In DNA form, the CDR3 reads TGTGCCAGCAGCCAGAGCTCCTACGAGCAGTACGTC. This codes for CASSQSSYEQYV.

This clonotype was seen only a few times. J is TRBJ2-6 and V is TRBV10-3; TRBD1 might be the D (6 bases). Germline V gives CDR1 ENHRY, CDR2 SYGVKD. This CDR3 comprises 14 residues. V lost 6 bases to trimming and J lost 1 base, with 7 bases between them. The CDR3 loop reads CAIRTGSGANVLTF. The CDR3 region has the DNA TGTGCCATCAGGACAGGTTCTGGGGCCAACGTCCTGACTTTC.

This clonotype turned up a few times. The gene calls are TRBV27 and TRBJ1-2; 9 bases map to TRBD1. CDR3 length: 13 amino acids. V was pared by 5 bases and J by 8 bases, with 6 bases of the junction left unmatched. Germline loops: CDR1 MNHEY, CDR2 SMNVEV (reference sequence). The CDR3 protein is CASSPGTGQGYTF. CDR3 nucleotide sequence: TGTGCCAGCAGTCCAGGGACAGGGCAAGGCTACACCTTC.

Only one count was recorded for this clonotype. This rearrangement joins TRBV27 to TRBJ2-5; a weak D match, TRBD1 (6 bases). Germline V gives CDR1 MNHEY, CDR2 SMNVEV (reference sequence). CDR3 length equals 16 residues. Between the trimmed V and J ends, which lost 5 bases and 4 bases, there was a span of 20 bases. This CDR3 is CASSTGARDTIETQYF. Written as DNA, the CDR3 is TGTGCCAGCAGTACCGGGGCCCGGGACACAATAGAGACCCAGTACTTC.

V usage is TRBV7-6 and J usage is TRBJ2-3; D is unclear. Trimming took off 4 bases at V and 5 bases at J, with 7 bases between the two ends. The CDR3 is made up of 12 amino acids. Germline CDR1 and CDR2: SGHVS and FNYEAQ. The CDR3 spells CASSSVIDTQYF. DNA for the CDR3: TGTGCCAGCAGCTCAGTGATAGATACGCAGTATTTT.

This clonotype was seen many times. The rearrangement links TRBV7-2 to TRBJ2-1; D gene ambiguous. Trimming stripped 0 bases from V and 4 bases from J, with 7 bases between. Germline V gene data show CDR1 as SGHTA and CDR2 as FQGNSA. The CDR3 has 14 amino acids. CDR3 sequence (DNA): TGTGCCAGCAGCTTAGCGGAGATGTACAATGAGCAGTTCTTC. It yields the protein CASSLAEMYNEQFF.

This clonotype was counted only a few times. The chain has TRBV27 and TRBJ1-2; D not certain. The germline gives CDR1 MNHEY, CDR2 SMNVEV (reference sequence). The CDR3 is 16 residues long. Trimming left V 4 bases short and J 5 bases short, with 20 bases between. CDR3 loop: CASSSSPTGMRYGYTF. In DNA form, the CDR3 reads TGTGCCAGCAGTTCAAGCCCAACGGGAATGCGGTATGGCTACACCTTC.

The gene calls are TRBV27 and TRBJ2-1, with D perhaps matching TRBD2 (6 bases). Trimming took 0 bases from V and 2 from J, leaving 11 bases between them. The germline V gene has CDR1 MNHEY and CDR2 SMNVEV (reference sequence). The CDR3 runs to 16 residues. CDR3 nucleotide sequence: TGTGCCAGCAGTTTATCGTATCGGGGGACCTACAATGAGCAGTTCTTC. Encoded protein: CASSLSYRGTYNEQFF.

This clonotype occurred a few times. The chain joins TRBV7-6 to TRBJ2-2, with a possible D match to TRBD1 (6 bases). Germline V gene data show CDR1 as SGHVS and CDR2 as FNYEAQ. This CDR3 is 12 amino acids long. V was cut by 3 bases and J by 10 bases, with 9 bases left in between. The CDR3 region has the DNA TGTGCCAGCAGCTTGGACAGCCTGGAGCTGTTTTTT. Its protein is CASSLDSLELFF.

The gene calls are TRBV4-1 and TRBJ2-3, with 9 bases identical to TRBD2. Trimming took 0 bases from V and 1 from J; bases not matched to a gene: 5. Germline V gene sequence: CDR1 MGHRA, CDR2 YSYEKL. The CDR3 loop spans 17 amino acids. The CDR3 protein is CASSQDWASGGTDTQYF. The CDR3 nucleotides read TGCGCCAGCAGCCAAGATTGGGCTAGCGGGGGCACAGATACGCAGTATTTT.

The chain is built from TRBV4-1 and TRBJ1-1; no clear D gene. The CDR3 spans 12 residues. Deletions cut 8 bases from V and 3 bases from J, with 10 bases between. CDR1 and CDR2 (germline): MGHRA, YSYEKL. The DNA of the CDR3 is TGCGCCAGCGTCGGAAGGTACACTGAAGCTTTCTTT. Encoded protein: CASVGRYTEAFF.

The gene calls are TRBV7-6 and TRBJ2-7; 8 nucleotides agree with TRBD1. From germline, CDR1 is SGHVS and CDR2 FNYEAQ. This CDR3 comprises 18 residues. Trimming cost V 1 base and J 1 base; bases outside gene matches: 12. CDR3 loop: CASSLGKTGEGGSYEQYF. DNA of the CDR3: TGTGCCAGCAGCTTAGGGAAGACAGGGGAAGGAGGTTCCTACGAGCAGTACTTC.

Ten or more counts support this clonotype. The chain carries TRBV7-9 and TRBJ2-7; 7 bases agree with TRBD1. The CDR3 length is 12 residues. V was pared by 7 bases and J by 5 bases, with 5 bases of the junction left unmatched. The germline CDR1 and CDR2 sequences are SEHNR and FQNEAQ (reference sequence). In nucleotides, the CDR3 is TGTGCCAGCAACAAACAGGGGAACGAGCAGTACTTC. This translates into CASNKQGNEQYF.

The chain recombines TRBV6-8 with TRBJ2-1; D not certain. CDR1 MNHGY and CDR2 SAAAGT come from the germline V gene. The CDR3 sequence is 11 residues long. Deletions cut 7 bases from V and 8 bases from J, with 9 bases between. CDR3 sequence reads: CASIDHDEQFF. In nucleotides, the CDR3 is TGTGCCAGCATAGATCATGATGAGCAGTTCTTC.